This T cell receptor (beta chain) was sequenced during a study of regulatory T cells in long-lasting Graves disease. The length of the CDR3 is 12 residues. From germline, CDR1 is MDHEN and CDR2 SYDVKM. The V and J ends lost 6 bases and 3 bases respectively, with 8 bases between them. As for this clonotype: Antigen: not known.

This sample's time point: newly diagnosed GD, antithyroid drugs for less than 3 months. There was RNA extracted from PBMCs, and the TCR library was made from it. The study, taken as a whole, reports: Persistent disease preferred TRBV28, TRBJ1-2 and TRBJ2-5; new disease, TRBV20-1 and TRBJ2-1.

Investigators prepared the TCR beta libraries by applying iRepertoire HTBI primers and Arm-PCR of CDR3 regions. Per the study methods: Looking across samples, the authors found some 60 TRBV and 14 to 15 TRBJ segments. MiXCR, run by TCRdb on the multiplex PCR reads, gives a single entry per CDR3 protein. The V and J calls follow TCRdb's processing rather than the paper's. The sample has approximately 400,000 distinct CDR3 sequences; about a sixth are singletons. The chain carries TRBV28 and TRBJ1-2; tentatively, D is TRBD1 (6 bases). This sample comprised peripheral blood mononuclear cells (PBMCs), obtained at new diagnosis, from a patient treated with antithyroid drugs. The receptor was isolated from a female donor with Graves disease. The CDR3 DNA sequence: TGTGCCAGCAGGCGGACAGACTATGGCTACACCTTC. As protein: CASRRTDYGYTF.